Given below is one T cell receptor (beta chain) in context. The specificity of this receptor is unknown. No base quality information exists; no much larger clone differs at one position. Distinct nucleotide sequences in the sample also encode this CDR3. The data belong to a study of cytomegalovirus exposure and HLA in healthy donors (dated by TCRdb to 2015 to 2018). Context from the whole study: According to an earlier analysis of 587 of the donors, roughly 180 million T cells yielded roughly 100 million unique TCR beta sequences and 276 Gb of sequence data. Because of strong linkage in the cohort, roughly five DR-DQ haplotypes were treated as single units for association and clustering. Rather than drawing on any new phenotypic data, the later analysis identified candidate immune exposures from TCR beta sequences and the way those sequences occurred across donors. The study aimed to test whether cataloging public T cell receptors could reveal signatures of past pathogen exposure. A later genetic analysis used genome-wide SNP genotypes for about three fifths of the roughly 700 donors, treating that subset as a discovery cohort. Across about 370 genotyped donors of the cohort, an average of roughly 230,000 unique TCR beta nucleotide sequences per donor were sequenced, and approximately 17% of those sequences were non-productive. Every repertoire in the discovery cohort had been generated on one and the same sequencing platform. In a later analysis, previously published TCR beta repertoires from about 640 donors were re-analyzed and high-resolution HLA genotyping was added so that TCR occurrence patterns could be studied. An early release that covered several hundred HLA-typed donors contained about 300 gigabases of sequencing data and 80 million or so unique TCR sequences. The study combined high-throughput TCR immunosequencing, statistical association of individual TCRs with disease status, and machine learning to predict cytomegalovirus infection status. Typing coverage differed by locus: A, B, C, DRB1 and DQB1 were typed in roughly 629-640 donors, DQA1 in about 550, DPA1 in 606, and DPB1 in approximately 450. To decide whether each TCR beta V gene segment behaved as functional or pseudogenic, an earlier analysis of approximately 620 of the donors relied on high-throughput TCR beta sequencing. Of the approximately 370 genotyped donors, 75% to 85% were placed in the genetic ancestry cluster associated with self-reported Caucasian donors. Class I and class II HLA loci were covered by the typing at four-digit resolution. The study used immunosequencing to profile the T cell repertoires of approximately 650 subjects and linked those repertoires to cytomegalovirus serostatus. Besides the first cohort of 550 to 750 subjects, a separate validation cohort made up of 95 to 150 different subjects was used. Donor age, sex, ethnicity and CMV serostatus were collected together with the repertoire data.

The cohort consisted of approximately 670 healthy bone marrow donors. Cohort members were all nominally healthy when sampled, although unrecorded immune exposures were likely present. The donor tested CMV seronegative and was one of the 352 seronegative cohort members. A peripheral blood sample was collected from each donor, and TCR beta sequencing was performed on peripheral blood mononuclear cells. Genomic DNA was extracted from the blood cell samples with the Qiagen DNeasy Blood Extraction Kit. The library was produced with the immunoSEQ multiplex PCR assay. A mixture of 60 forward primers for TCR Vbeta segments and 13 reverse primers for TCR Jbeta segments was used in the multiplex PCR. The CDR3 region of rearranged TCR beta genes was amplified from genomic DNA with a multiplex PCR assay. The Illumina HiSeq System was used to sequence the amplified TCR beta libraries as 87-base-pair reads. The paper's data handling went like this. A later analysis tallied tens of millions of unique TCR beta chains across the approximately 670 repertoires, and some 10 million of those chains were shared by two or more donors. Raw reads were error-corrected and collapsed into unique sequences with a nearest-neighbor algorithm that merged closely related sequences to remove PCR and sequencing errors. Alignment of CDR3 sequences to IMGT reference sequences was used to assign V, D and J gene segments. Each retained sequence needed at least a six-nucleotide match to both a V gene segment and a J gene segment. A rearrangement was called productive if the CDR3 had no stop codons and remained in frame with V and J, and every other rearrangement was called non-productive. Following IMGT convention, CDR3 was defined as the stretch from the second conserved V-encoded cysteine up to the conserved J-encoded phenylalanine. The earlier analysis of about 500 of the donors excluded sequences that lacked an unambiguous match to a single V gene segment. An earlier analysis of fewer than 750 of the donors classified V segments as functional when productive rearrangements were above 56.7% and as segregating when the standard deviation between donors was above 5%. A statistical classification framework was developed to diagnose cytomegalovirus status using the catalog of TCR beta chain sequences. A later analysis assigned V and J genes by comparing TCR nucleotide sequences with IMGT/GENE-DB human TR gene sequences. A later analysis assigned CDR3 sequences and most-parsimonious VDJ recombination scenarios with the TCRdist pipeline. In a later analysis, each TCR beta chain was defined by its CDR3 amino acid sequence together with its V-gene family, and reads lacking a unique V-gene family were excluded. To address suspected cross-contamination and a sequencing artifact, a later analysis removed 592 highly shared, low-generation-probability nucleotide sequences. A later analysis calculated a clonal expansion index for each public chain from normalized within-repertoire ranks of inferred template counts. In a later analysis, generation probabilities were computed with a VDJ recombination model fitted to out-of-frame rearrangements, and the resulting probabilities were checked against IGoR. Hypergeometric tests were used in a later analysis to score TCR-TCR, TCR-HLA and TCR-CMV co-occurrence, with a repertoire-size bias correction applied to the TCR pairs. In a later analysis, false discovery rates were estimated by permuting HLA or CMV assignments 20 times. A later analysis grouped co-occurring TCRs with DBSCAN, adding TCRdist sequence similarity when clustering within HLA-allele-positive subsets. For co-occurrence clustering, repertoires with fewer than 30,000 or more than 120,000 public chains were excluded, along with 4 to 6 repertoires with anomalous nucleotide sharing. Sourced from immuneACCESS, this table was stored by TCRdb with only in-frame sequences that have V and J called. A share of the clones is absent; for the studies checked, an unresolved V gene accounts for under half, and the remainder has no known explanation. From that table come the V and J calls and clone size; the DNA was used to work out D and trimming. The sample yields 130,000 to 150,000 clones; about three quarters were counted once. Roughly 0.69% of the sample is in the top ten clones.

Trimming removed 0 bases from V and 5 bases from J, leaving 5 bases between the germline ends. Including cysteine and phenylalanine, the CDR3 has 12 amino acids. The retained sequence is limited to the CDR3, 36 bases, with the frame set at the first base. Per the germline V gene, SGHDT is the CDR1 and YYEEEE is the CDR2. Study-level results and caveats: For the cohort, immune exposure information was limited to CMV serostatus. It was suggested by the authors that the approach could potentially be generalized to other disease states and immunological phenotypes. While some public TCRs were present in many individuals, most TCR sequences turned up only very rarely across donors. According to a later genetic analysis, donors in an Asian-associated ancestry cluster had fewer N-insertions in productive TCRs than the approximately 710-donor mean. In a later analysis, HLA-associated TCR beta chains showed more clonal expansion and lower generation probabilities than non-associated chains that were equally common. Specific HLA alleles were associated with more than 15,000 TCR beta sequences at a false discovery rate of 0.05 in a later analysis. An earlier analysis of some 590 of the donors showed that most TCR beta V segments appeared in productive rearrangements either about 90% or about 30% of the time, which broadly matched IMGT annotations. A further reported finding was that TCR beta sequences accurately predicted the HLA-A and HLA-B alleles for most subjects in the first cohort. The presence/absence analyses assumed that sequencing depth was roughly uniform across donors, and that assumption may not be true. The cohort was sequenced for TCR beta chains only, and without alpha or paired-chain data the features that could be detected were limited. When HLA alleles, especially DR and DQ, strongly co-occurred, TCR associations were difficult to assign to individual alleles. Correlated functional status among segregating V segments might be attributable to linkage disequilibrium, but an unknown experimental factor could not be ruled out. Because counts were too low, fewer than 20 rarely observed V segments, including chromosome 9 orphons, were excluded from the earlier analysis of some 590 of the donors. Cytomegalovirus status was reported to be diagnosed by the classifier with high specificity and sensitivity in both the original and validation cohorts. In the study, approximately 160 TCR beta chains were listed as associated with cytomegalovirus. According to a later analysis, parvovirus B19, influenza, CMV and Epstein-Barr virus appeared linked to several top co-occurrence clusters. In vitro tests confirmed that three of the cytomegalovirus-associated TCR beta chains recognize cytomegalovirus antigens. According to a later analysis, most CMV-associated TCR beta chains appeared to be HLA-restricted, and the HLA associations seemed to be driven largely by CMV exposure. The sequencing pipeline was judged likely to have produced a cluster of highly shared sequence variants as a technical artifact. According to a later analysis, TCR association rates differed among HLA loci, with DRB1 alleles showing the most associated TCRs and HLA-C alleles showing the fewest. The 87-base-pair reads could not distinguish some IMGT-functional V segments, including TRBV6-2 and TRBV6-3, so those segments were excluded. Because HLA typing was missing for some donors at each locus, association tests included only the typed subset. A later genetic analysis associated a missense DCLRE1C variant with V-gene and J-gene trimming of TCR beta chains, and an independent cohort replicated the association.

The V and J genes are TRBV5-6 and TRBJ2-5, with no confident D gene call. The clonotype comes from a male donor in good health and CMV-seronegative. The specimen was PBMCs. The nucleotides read TGTGCCAGCAGCTTGGGGCGGGAGACCCAGTACTTC. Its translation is CASSLGRETQYF.